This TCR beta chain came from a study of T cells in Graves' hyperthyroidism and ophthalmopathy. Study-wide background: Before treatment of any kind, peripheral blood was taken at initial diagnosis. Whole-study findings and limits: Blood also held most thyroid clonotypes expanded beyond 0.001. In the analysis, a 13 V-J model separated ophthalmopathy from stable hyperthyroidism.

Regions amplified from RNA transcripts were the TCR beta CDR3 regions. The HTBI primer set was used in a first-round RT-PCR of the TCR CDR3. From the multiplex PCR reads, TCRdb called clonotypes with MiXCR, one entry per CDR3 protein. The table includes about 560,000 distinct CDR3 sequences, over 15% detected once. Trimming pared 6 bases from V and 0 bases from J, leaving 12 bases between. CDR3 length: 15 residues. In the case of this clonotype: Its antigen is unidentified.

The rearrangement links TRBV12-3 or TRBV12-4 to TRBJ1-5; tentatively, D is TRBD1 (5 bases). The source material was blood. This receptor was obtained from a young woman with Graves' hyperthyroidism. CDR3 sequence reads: CASRKRGDSNQPQHF. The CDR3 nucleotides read TGTGCCAGCAGAAAGAGGGGAGATAGCAATCAGCCCCAGCATTTT.